The 20 T cell receptor beta chains in this list originate from one sample, sequenced in a study of monozygotic twins with inflammatory bowel disease. After re-calling the 5' RACE reads, TCRdb lists one entry per CDR3 protein, DNA absent. The ten most abundant clones cover under 3% of a sample with around 380,000 distinct CDR3 sequences. The material sequenced was blood. The receptor source for this set is a human donor with ulcerative colitis or Crohn's disease, or a healthy co-twin of an affected twin (not recorded which).

This chain uses TRBV7-2 with TRBJ1-5; TCRdb calls TRBD1, which cannot be checked without DNA. The CDR3 loop spans 14 amino acids. Germline assignment: CDR1 SGHTA and CDR2 FQGNSA. The chain's CDR3 is CASSLFRANQPQHF.

This chain uses TRBV4-2 with TRBJ1-3. The CDR3 loop spans 17 amino acids. Per the germline V gene, CDR1 is LGHNA and CDR2 is YNFKEQ. CDR3 protein: CASSQDRARSSGNTIYF.

V usage is TRBV6-5 and J usage is TRBJ2-1; TCRdb's assignment of TRBD1 cannot be checked, as there is no DNA. This CDR3 spans 16 amino acids. Germline V gives CDR1 MNHEY, CDR2 SVGAGI. CDR3 amino acids: CASSYSPFPGYNEQFF.

The chain carries TRBV5-1 and TRBJ2-1; TCRdb returns TRBD1, unconfirmable since there is no DNA. Germline lookup yields CDR1 SGHRS and CDR2 YFSETQ. The CDR3 is 13 amino acids. CDR3 in amino acids: CASSLSGGLEQFF. Filled out from reference TRBV5-1 and TRBJ2-1, the complete variable domain reads KAGVTQTPRYLIKTRGQQVTLSCSPISGHRSVSWYQQTPGQGLQFLFEYFSETQRNKGNFPGRFSGRQFSNSRSEMNVSTLELGDSALYLCASSLSGGLEQFFGPGTRLTVL.

V and J are TRBV11-2 and TRBJ2-1; the D call from TCRdb, TRBD2, cannot be confirmed without DNA. Germline V gives CDR1 SGHAT, CDR2 FQNNGV. There are 15 residues in the CDR3. CDR3: CASSLVSGGSSEQFF.

J is TRBJ2-3 and V is TRBV5-1; the TCRdb call, TRBD2, lacks DNA for checking. Germline CDR1 is SGHRS and CDR2 is YFSETQ. The CDR3 sequence is 19 residues long. The CDR3 sequence is CASSLALAANQVQEDTQYF.

The V call is TRBV2, the J call TRBJ2-7. This CDR3 contains 12 residues. Germline V gene data show CDR1 as SNHLY and CDR2 as FYNNEI. The CDR3 region is CASSVERYEQYF.

The CDR3 loop is CASTSAVSQPQHF. The rearrangement links TRBV12-3 or TRBV12-4 to TRBJ1-5. The CDR3 extends over 13 amino acids.

The J gene is TRBJ2-3, the V gene TRBV5-1; TCRdb outputs TRBD2, but without DNA this stays unchecked. This CDR3 region has 18 residues. Germline V gives CDR1 SGHRS, CDR2 YFSETQ. The CDR3 spells CASSFTAPGTSGTDTQYF.

V usage is TRBV20-1 and J usage is TRBJ1-2. Germline CDR1 is DFQATT and CDR2 is SNEGSKA (reference sequence). This CDR3 region has 16 residues. The CDR3 sequence: CSARVQWRGSSYGYTF.

This chain connects TRBV6-2 or TRBV6-3 to TRBJ1-2. Germline lookup yields CDR1 MNHEY and CDR2 SVGEGT. The CDR3 totals 14 residues. CDR3 region: CATKTWENHYGYTF.

The rearrangement joins TRBV12-3 or TRBV12-4 to TRBJ2-7; the D call of TRBD2 rests on TCRdb alone, since no DNA is present to check it. The CDR3 is made up of 15 amino acids. CDR3 sequence reads: CASSTRTERPYEQYF.

The chain recombines TRBV7-9 with TRBJ1-5. CDR3 length: 14 residues. Per the germline V gene, CDR1 is SEHNR and CDR2 is FQNEAQ (reference sequence). The CDR3 sequence: CASSPTESWQPQHF.

V usage is TRBV11-1 and J usage is TRBJ2-7; TCRdb's D gene call, TRBD1, goes unchecked for lack of DNA. Germline CDR1 and CDR2: SGHAT and FQDESV (reference sequence). CDR3 length: 19 amino acids. CDR3: CASSLGGSGPPPHSGEQYF.

The chain recombines TRBV6-1 with TRBJ1-1. CDR1 and CDR2 from the germline V gene are MNHNS and SASEGT. The CDR3 is made up of 12 amino acids. The CDR3 loop is CASSDLITEAFF.

The chain uses TRBV20-1 and TRBJ1-2. The CDR3 is made up of 14 amino acids. Per germline, CDR1 DFQATT and CDR2 SNEGSKA (reference sequence). The CDR3 loop is CSANGRLRGYGYTF.

The rearrangement uses TRBV11-2 and TRBJ1-2; absent DNA, TCRdb's TRBD1 call cannot be checked. CDR1 is SGHAT and CDR2 is FQNNGV in the germline V gene. This CDR3 has 16 residues. CDR3 amino acids: CASSLGTGGSNYGYTF.

The chain joins TRBV3-1 to TRBJ1-2; without DNA, the TCRdb call of TRBD1 cannot be checked. The germline V gene encodes CDR1 LGHDT and CDR2 YNNKEL (reference sequence). The CDR3 covers 14 residues. Here the CDR3 reads CASSQDRKGSSYTF.

The J gene is TRBJ1-1, the V gene TRBV29-1. The CDR3 consists of 14 residues. CDR1 and CDR2 from the germline V gene are SQVTM and ANQGSEA. CDR3 sequence: CSASVGTSTGGAFF.

The chain couples TRBV3-1 to TRBJ2-3. CDR1 is LGHDT and CDR2 is YNNKEL in the germline V gene (reference sequence). The CDR3 totals 13 residues. The CDR3 region is CASSQAGTDTQYF.